The T cell receptor beta chain under discussion was sequenced for a study of blood T cells in healthy people across ages. Details on this clonotype: Its antigen remains unknown.

Primed by a sample-barcoded 5' primer and a J-beta primer mix, a second PCR proceeded for 7 to 11 cycles. A tag from a template-switch adaptor with 12 random nucleotides marked each cDNA molecule. Every sample returned 2.5 million or more CDR3-containing paired-end reads. TCRdb recomputed calls from the 5' RACE reads with MiXCR, one row per CDR3 protein. The sample includes about 780,000 distinct CDR3 sequences, about half of them seen just once. Study findings and constraints: Naive T cell percentage strongly correlated with TCR beta diversity. PBMCs that were unsorted prevented a conclusive naive versus antigen-experienced comparison.

The specimen sequenced was blood. This TCR was recovered from a man older than 75 in good health.

Here the CDR3 reads CATLDRESEQYF. Written as DNA, the CDR3 is TGTGCCACCCTAGACAGGGAATCCGAGCAGTACTTC. This chain links TRBV10-3 with TRBJ2-5; 7 nucleotides match TRBD1. The J call may be incorrect, as the DNA end agrees better with TRBJ2-7. This CDR3 spans 12 amino acids. CDR1 is ENHRY, CDR2 SYGVKD, per germline.